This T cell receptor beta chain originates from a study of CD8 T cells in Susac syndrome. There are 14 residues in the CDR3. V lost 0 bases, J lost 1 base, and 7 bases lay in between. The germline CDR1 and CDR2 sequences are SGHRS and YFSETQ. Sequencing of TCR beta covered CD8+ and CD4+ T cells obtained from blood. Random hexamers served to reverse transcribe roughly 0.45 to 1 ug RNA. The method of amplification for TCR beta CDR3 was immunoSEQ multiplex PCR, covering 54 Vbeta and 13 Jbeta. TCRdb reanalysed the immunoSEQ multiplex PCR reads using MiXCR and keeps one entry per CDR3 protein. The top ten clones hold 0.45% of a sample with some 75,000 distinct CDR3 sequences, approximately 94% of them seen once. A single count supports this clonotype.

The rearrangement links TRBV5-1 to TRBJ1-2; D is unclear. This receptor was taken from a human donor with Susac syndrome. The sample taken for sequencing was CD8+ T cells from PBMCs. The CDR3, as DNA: TGCGCCAGCAGCTTGGGGACGGTTAACTATGGCTACACCTTC. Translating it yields CASSLGTVNYGYTF.